The 8 T cell receptor beta chains below all came from one sample that was sequenced in a study of shared clonotypes between healthy human individuals. Terminally differentiated effector memory CD45RA+ cells were left out of the naive CD8 fraction, which was CD45RO-negative and positively selected for CCR7. Generated by immunoSEQ multiplex PCR, the TCRdb table keeps only in-frame clones and is missing some. The sample holds under 700,000 clones, 85% to 95% seen once. The sample comprised naive CD8+ T cells sorted from blood. Source of these receptors: a woman in her twenties or thirties in good health.

The V call is TRBV4-1, the J call TRBJ2-1, with D perhaps being TRBD1 or TRBD2 (5 bases each). CDR1 MGHRA and CDR2 YSYEKL come from the germline V gene. V lost 5 bases, J lost 4 bases, and 12 bases lay in between. The CDR3 runs 14 residues. CDR3 bases: TGCGCCAGCAGCTGGGGACCTGGGTACAATGAGCAGTTCTTC. It yields the protein CASSWGPGYNEQFF.

The chain joins TRBV19 to TRBJ2-1; unclear D gene. This CDR3 is built from 17 residues. Germline assignment: CDR1 LNHDA and CDR2 SQIVND (reference sequence). V dropped 4 bases and J dropped 4 bases, with 20 bases sitting between them. CDR3 sequence reads: CASSTTLSVLSYNEQFF. The CDR3 DNA reads as TGTGCCAGTAGTACAACCCTGAGCGTCTTGAGTTACAATGAGCAGTTCTTC.

The chain uses TRBV19 and TRBJ2-7; 9 nucleotides match TRBD2. J gave up 1 base and V 4 bases, and 2 bases lay outside the gene matches. The CDR3 has 14 amino acids. CDR1 and CDR2 (germline): LNHDA, SQIVND (reference sequence). As DNA, the CDR3 is TGTGCCAGTAGTAGCGGGAGGGGGTCCTACGAGCAGTACTTC. It specifies CASSSGRGSYEQYF.

The chain is built from TRBV30 and TRBJ2-1, with 9 bases fitting TRBD2. The ends lost 2 bases at V and 8 bases at J; junction bases unmatched: 13. The CDR3 covers 16 residues. CDR1 and CDR2 (germline): GTSNPN, SVGIG (reference sequence). CDR3 bases: TGTGCCTGGAGTACCAAGCGGGAGGAAATCCGAGATGAGCAGTTCTTC. Amino acids: CAWSTKREEIRDEQFF.

The chain employs TRBV5-1 and TRBJ2-5; TRBD1 agrees at 10 bases. Germline values: CDR1 SGHRS, CDR2 YFSETQ. V shed 4 bases and J 9 bases; nucleotides not matched to a gene: 9. The CDR3 is made up of 14 amino acids. CDR3 protein: CASSLGTGDVAQYF. The CDR3 nucleotides read TGCGCCAGCAGCCTCGGGACAGGGGACGTAGCCCAGTACTTC.

The V and J genes are TRBV27 and TRBJ2-7; 8 positions match TRBD2. CDR1 and CDR2 from the germline V gene are MNHEY and SMNVEV (reference sequence). The trim removed 2 bases at V and 3 bases at J, leaving 9 bases unmatched. The CDR3 covers 16 residues. The CDR3 reads CASSLSGGERVYEQYF. CDR3 DNA sequence: TGTGCCAGCAGTTTAAGCGGGGGAGAACGGGTCTACGAGCAGTACTTC.

The V and J genes are TRBV6-1 and TRBJ2-7; 7 nucleotides agree with TRBD2. The CDR3 contains 15 residues. The germline CDR1 and CDR2 sequences are MNHNS and SASEGT. The V and J ends lost 1 base and 6 bases, in that order; junction bases with no gene match: 9. The DNA for the CDR3 is TGTGCCAGCAGTGAAGTAGCGGGCTGGAATGGCGAGCAGTACTTC. Its translation is CASSEVAGWNGEQYF.

V gene TRBV10-3 combines with J gene TRBJ1-1, with no clear D. This CDR3 has 11 residues. The V gene's germline CDR1 is ENHRY and CDR2 SYGVKD. Trimming cost V 10 bases and J 2 bases, with 8 bases left between them. For the CDR3, the DNA is TGTGCCACTGCATACAACACTGAAGCTTTCTTT. Amino acid sequence: CATAYNTEAFF.